These T cell receptor beta chains were read from a single sample in a study of control samples from healthy donors and cancer patients. Profiling relied on immunoSEQ multiplex PCR, and the TCRdb table lists in-frame clones only, not all of them. The table has about 160,000 clones, approximately 96% seen once. The sample consisted of blood. These receptors were obtained from a woman aged 40 to 50 in good health. Both conserved end residues are part of each CDR3. The D gene is left open where the match is weak. Some rows have no size entry. The others give once, few or many, or a class for an expanded clone.

size	V	J	D	DNA	CDR3
NA	TRBV18	TRBJ2-1	NA	TGTGCCAGCTCACCTCTGTTTGCGACCATTGACAATGAGCAGTTCTTC	CASSPLFATIDNEQFF
few	TRBV7-9	TRBJ1-5	NA	TGTGCCAGCAGCTTGGGGGTGGGCAGTGCCCAGCGGAGCAATCAGCCCCAGCATTTT	CASSLGVGSAQRSNQPQHF
NA	TRBV4-3	TRBJ2-2	NA	TGCGCCAGCAGCGGAGGGACAGCAAACACCGGGGAGCTGTTTTTT	CASSGGTANTGELFF
NA	TRBV7-9	TRBJ2-3	NA	TGTGCCAGCAGCGCCCCTTCCGCAGATACGCAGTATTTT	CASSAPSADTQYF
NA	TRBV4-2	TRBJ1-3	NA	TGTGCCAGCAGCCAAAACCTCAGGGCCGGAAACACCATATATTTT	CASSQNLRAGNTIYF
NA	TRBV5-6	TRBJ1-1	NA	TGTGCCAGCAGCTGGGGCCGGGCCACTGAAGCTTTCTTT	CASSWGRATEAFF
NA	TRBV19	TRBJ1-2	NA	TGTGCCAGTAGTTCTGGACAGTTCTATGGCTACACCTTC	CASSSGQFYGYTF
NA	TRBV7-8	TRBJ1-3	TRBD1	TGTGCCAGCAGCCAGAGGGACAGACCTGGAAACACCATATATTTT	CASSQRDRPGNTIYF
NA	TRBV6-6	TRBJ1-1	NA	TGTGCCAGCAGACCACCGAACACTGAAGCTTTCTTT	CASRPPNTEAFF
NA	TRBV2	TRBJ2-4	NA	TGTGCCAGCGGGGGAGGCCCGGGGCGATTGTGGTTC	CASGGGPGRLWF
NA	TRBV2	TRBJ2-3	TRBD2	TGTGCCAGCAGTCGGACTAGCTCTATAGATACGCAGTATTTT	CASSRTSSIDTQYF
NA	TRBV11-2	TRBJ2-1	TRBD2	TGTGCCAGCAGCCGCGACCGGGGGGATGAGCAGTTCTTC	CASSRDRGDEQFF
NA	TRBV12-5	TRBJ2-1	TRBD2	TGTGCTAGTGGCCGGGGGACTAGCCCGAACAATGAGCAGTTCTTC	CASGRGTSPNNEQFF
NA	TRBV3-1/TRBV3-2	TRBJ2-1	NA	TGTGCCAGCAGCCAAGTCAGGGATAATGAGCAGTTCTTC	CASSQVRDNEQFF
NA	TRBV9	TRBJ1-1	NA	TGTGCCAGCAGCCCGGAGCGGGGGGAAGCTTTCTTT	CASSPERGEAFF
NA	TRBV9	TRBJ2-7	NA	TGTGCCAGCAGCGTAGGGGACTCTAGGCACTACGAGCAGTACTTC	CASSVGDSRHYEQYF
NA	TRBV7-9	TRBJ1-5	NA	TGTGCCAGCAGCTTGGCGGAGAGAGAGGATCAGCCCCAGCATTTT	CASSLAEREDQPQHF
NA	TRBV5-4	TRBJ1-6	NA	TGTGCCAGCAGCAGTCACCACACATCCTATAATTCACCCCTCCACTTT	CASSSHHTSYNSPLHF
NA	TRBV7-2	TRBJ2-7	NA	TGTGCCAGCAGCTTGTTCGGGGGCAACGGCGTGTACGAGCAGTACTTC	CASSLFGGNGVYEQYF
NA	TRBV12-3/TRBV12-4	TRBJ2-2	NA	TGTGCCAGCAGTTTAGGGTCCACCGGGGAGCTGTTTTTT	CASSLGSTGELFF
NA	TRBV6-6	TRBJ1-2	TRBD1	TGTGCCAGCAACCCGGCGGACAGGTCGTTTGGCTACACCTTC	CASNPADRSFGYTF
NA	TRBV30	TRBJ1-5	NA	TGTGCCTGGAGTGTAGGGAACAATCAGCCCCAGCATTTT	CAWSVGNNQPQHF
NA	TRBV7-9	TRBJ1-2	NA	TGTGCCAGCAGCTTAGGGCGGCAAGGCTATGGCTACACCTTC	CASSLGRQGYGYTF
NA	TRBV3-1/TRBV3-2	TRBJ2-5	NA	TGTGCCAGCAGCCCCATGGGGGGTCAAGAGACCCAGTACTTC	CASSPMGGQETQYF
NA	TRBV7-2	TRBJ2-1	NA	TGTGCCAGCAGCTTAGTGGGAGGAGTGAATGAGCAGTTCTTC	CASSLVGGVNEQFF
NA	TRBV5-5	TRBJ1-2	NA	TGTGCCAGCAGCTTGGCCGTAGGGAGGGGCTATGGCTACACCTTC	CASSLAVGRGYGYTF
NA	TRBV27	TRBJ1-1	NA	TGTGCCAGCAAAAACGGACGGCTAAACAGTGGCCTCATGAACACTGAAGCTTTCTTT	CASKNGRLNSGLMNTEAFF
NA	TRBV18	TRBJ1-2	TRBD1	TGTGCCAGCTCACCAGACAGGGAAGGCTATGGCTACACCTTC	CASSPDREGYGYTF
NA	TRBV18	TRBJ1-1	NA	TGTGCCAGCTCACCACTGCAGAACACTGAAGCTTTCTTT	CASSPLQNTEAFF
NA	TRBV9	TRBJ2-2	TRBD1	TGTGCCAGCAGCGCCACAGGGGGGACCGGGGAGCTGTTTTTT	CASSATGGTGELFF
NA	TRBV3-1/TRBV3-2	TRBJ1-2	TRBD1	TGTGCCAGCAGCCAAGGCCGCAGGGGGCAGGGGGGCTACACCTTC	CASSQGRRGQGGYTF
NA	TRBV19	TRBJ2-1	TRBD1	TGTGCCAGTAGTATAGAGGGCAGGGGGCGCAATGAGCAGTTCTTC	CASSIEGRGRNEQFF
NA	TRBV5-1	TRBJ2-5	NA	TGCGCCAGCAGCACTAGGACAGACCAAGAGACCCAGTACTTC	CASSTRTDQETQYF
NA	TRBV12-3/TRBV12-4	TRBJ1-1	NA	TGTGCCAGCACCATTGACAGGCCGGCCCAAGCTTTCTTT	CASTIDRPAQAFF
NA	TRBV25-1	TRBJ1-1	NA	TGTGCCAGCAGTGCCAGGACAGTAGATAAAGCTTTCTTT	CASSARTVDKAFF
NA	TRBV9	TRBJ2-1	NA	TGTGCCAGCAGCGTAGTATCGGGGGACGATGAGCAGTTCTTC	CASSVVSGDDEQFF
NA	TRBV9	TRBJ2-7	TRBD1	TGTGCCAGTAGCGCAGGGACAGGACCCTACGAGCAGTACTTC	CASSAGTGPYEQYF
NA	TRBV5-1	TRBJ2-7	NA	TGCGCCAGCAGCCTCGGCCCAAGCTCCTACGAGCAGTACTTC	CASSLGPSSYEQYF
NA	TRBV19	TRBJ1-2	TRBD1	TGTGCCAGTAGTACGACAAGACAGGGATATGGCTACACCTTC	CASSTTRQGYGYTF
NA	TRBV29-1	TRBJ2-1	TRBD2	TGCAGCGTGGAGAGACTAGCGGGGCTCTTTTACAATGAGCAGTTCTTC	CSVERLAGLFYNEQFF
NA	TRBV19	TRBJ1-6	TRBD1	TGTGCCAGTAGTCTCCGGGACAGGAATTCACCCCTCCACTTT	CASSLRDRNSPLHF
NA	TRBV12-5	TRBJ1-5	NA	TGTGCTAGTGGTTTGGACCGGAATCAGCCCCAGCATTTT	CASGLDRNQPQHF
NA	TRBV5-4	TRBJ2-3	NA	TGTGCCAGCAGCTCGGGGATCACAGATACGCAGTATTTT	CASSSGITDTQYF
once	TRBV5-5	TRBJ2-3	TRBD2	TGTGCCAGCAGCCTAGCGGGGGGTATCTTCGATACGCAGTATTTT	CASSLAGGIFDTQYF
NA	TRBV11-2	TRBJ2-1	NA	TGTGCCAGCAGCTTAGGGGTAGTGTCTGTCCATGAGCAGTTCTTC	CASSLGVVSVHEQFF
NA	TRBV12-5	TRBJ1-3	NA	TGTGCTAGTGGTTTGGTACTTGGGGTGTTCTCTGGAAACACCATATATTTT	CASGLVLGVFSGNTIYF
NA	TRBV7-6	TRBJ2-5	NA	TGTGCCAGCAGCCCCGGGTCATGGGGTGTCGAGACCCAGTACTTC	CASSPGSWGVETQYF
NA	TRBV21-1	TRBJ2-7	NA	TGTGCCAGCAGCCTACTGGGACAGTGGCCCTACGAGCAGTACTTC	CASSLLGQWPYEQYF
NA	TRBV18	TRBJ1-2	TRBD1	TGTGCCAGCTCACCGGCCCCGGGACAGGGGTTTGGCTACACCTTC	CASSPAPGQGFGYTF